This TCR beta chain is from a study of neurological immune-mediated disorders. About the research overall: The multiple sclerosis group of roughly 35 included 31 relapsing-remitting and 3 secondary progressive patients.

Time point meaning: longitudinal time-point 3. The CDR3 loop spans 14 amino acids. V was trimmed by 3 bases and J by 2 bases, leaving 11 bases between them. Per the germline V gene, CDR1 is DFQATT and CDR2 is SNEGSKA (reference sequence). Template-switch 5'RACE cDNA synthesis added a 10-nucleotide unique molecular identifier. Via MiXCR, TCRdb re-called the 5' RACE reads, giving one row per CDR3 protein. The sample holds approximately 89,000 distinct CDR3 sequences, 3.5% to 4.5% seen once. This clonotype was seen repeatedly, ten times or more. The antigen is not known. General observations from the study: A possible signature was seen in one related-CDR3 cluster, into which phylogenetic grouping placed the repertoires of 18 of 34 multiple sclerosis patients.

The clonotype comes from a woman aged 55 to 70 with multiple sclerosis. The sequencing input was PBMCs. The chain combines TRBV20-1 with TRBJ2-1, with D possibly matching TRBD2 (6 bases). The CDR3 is CSASGAGTYNEQFF. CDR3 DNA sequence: TGCAGTGCTAGCGGCGCGGGGACCTACAATGAGCAGTTCTTC.